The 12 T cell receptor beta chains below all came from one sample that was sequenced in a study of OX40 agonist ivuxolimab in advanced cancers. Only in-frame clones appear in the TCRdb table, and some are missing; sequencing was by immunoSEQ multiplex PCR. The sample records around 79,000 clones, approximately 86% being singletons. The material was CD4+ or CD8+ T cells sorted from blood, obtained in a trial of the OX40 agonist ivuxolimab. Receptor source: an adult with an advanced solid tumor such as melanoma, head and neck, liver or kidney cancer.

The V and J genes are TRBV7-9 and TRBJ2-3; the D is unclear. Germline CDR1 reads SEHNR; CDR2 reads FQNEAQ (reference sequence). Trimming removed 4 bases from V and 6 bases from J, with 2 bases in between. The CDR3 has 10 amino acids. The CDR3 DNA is TGTGCCAGCAGCTGGGATACGCAGTATTTT. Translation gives CASSWDTQYF.

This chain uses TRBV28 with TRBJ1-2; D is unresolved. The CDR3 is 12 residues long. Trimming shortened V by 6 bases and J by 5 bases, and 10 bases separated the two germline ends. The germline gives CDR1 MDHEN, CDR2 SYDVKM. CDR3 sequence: CASSKTPYGYTF. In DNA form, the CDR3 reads TGTGCCAGCAGCAAGACACCTTATGGCTACACCTTC.

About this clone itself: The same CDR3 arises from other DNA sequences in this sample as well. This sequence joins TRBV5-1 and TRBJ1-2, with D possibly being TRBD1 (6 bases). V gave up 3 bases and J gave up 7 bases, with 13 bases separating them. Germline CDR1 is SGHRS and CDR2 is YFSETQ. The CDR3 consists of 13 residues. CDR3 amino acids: CASSSQGSIGYTF. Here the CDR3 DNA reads TGCGCCAGCAGCTCTCAGGGGAGTATTGGCTACACCTTC.

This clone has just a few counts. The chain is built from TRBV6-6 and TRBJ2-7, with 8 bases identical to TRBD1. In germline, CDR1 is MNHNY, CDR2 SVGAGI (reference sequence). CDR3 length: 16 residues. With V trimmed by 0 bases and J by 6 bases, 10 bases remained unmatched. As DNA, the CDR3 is TGTGCCAGCAGTTACTCGATAGGACAGGGCCTGCGCGAGCAGTACTTC. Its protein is CASSYSIGQGLREQYF.

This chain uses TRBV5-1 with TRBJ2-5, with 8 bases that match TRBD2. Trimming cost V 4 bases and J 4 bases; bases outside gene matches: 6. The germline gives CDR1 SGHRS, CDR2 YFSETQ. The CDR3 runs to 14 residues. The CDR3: CASSPVREGETQYF. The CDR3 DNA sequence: TGCGCCAGCAGCCCGGTCCGGGAGGGAGAGACCCAGTACTTC.

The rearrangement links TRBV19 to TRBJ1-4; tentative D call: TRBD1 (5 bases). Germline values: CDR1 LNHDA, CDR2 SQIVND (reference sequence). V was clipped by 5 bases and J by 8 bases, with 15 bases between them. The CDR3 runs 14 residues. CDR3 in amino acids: CASSSGRFGEKLFF. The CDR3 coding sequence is TGTGCCAGTAGTTCAGGGCGTTTTGGGGAAAAACTGTTTTTT.

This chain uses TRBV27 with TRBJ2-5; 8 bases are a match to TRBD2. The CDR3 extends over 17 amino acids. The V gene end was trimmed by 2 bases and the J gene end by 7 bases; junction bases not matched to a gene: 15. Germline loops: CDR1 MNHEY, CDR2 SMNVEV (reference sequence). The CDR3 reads CASSLRAGAGGRGTQYF. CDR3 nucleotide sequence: TGTGCCAGCAGTTTAAGGGCGGGCGCGGGGGGCAGGGGGACCCAGTACTTC.

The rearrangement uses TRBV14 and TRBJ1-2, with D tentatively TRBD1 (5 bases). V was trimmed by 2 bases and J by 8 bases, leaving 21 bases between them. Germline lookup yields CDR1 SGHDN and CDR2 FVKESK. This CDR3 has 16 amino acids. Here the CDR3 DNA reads TGTGCCAGCAGCCAAAGAGGAGGGACCCTCCTGGGAGGCTACACCTTC. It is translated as CASSQRGGTLLGGYTF.

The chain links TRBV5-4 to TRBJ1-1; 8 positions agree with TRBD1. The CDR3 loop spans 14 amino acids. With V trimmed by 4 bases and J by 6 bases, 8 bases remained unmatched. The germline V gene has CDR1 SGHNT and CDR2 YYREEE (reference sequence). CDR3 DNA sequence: TGTGCCAGCAGCGGGAGGACAGGGACCGCTGAAGCTTTCTTT. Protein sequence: CASSGRTGTAEAFF.

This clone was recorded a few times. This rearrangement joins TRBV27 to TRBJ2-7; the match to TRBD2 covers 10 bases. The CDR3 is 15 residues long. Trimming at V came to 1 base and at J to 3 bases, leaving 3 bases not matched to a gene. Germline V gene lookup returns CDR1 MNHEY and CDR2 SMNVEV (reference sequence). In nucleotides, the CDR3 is TGTGCCAGCAGTTTATGGTCTAGCGGGGGCTACGAGCAGTACTTC. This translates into CASSLWSSGGYEQYF.

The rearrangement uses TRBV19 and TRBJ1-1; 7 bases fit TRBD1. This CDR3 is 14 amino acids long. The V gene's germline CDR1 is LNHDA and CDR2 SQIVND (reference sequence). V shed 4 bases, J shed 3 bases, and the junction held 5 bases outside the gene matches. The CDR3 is CASSSNRGDTEAFF. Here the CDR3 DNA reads TGTGCCAGTAGTAGCAACAGGGGCGACACTGAAGCTTTCTTT.

The CDR3 sequence: CASSPRGESYNEQFF. As DNA, the CDR3 is TGTGCCAGCAGCCCGAGGGGGGAATCCTACAATGAGCAGTTCTTC. The chain links TRBV7-9 to TRBJ2-1; D is tentatively TRBD1 or TRBD2 (6 bases each). Deletions cut 5 bases from V and 1 base from J, with 12 bases between. The CDR3 extends over 15 amino acids. CDR1 and CDR2 (germline): SEHNR, FQNEAQ (reference sequence). Variable domain in full (rest from reference TRBV7-9 and TRBJ2-1): DTGVSQNPRHKITKRGQNVTFRCDPISEHNRLYWYRQTLGQGPEFLTYFQNEAQLEKSRLLSDRFSAERPKGSFSTLEIQRTEQGDSAMYLCASSPRGESYNEQFFGPGTRLTVL.